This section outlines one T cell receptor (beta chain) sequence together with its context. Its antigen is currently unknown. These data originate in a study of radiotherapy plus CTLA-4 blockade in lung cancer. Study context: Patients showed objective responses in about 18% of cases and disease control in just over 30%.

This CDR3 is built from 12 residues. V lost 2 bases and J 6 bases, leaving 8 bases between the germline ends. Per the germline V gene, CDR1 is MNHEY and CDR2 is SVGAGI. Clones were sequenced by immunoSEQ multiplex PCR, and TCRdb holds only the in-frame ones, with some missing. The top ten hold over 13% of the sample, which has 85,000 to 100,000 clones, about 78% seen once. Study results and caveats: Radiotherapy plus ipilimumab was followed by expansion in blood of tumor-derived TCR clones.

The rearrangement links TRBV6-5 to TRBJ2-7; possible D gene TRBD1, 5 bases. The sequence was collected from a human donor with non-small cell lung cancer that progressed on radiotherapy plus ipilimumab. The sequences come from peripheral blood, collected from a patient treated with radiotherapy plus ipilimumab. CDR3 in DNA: TGTGCCAGCAGTTACACAGGTTCCGAGCAGTACTTC. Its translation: CASSYTGSEQYF.